This T cell receptor (beta chain) was profiled in a study of blood T cells in healthy people across ages. About the study: Capture via template switching afforded approximately one barcoded beta molecule per two T cells.

This clonotype was counted a few times. Then a second PCR, running roughly 7 to 11 cycles, was carried out with a sample-barcoded 5' primer and a J-beta primer mix. The template-switch adaptor was a 5' adaptor with 12 random nucleotides. It tagged each cDNA molecule. MiXCR was run by TCRdb on the 5' RACE reads, yielding one entry per CDR3 protein. The data contain fewer than 800,000 distinct CDR3 sequences, roughly 25% of them singletons. Germline V gene lookup returns CDR1 SGHTA and CDR2 FQGNSA. Germline trimming cut 1 base from V and 1 base from J; bases unmatched to any gene: 5. The CDR3 spans 16 residues. This same sample was also taken into another study, of T cells of mothers and their children.

J is TRBJ2-5 and V is TRBV7-2; 8 bases are a match to TRBD2. The sample consisted of blood. The TCR was taken from a boy aged 5-17 years in good health. The CDR3 protein is CASSLGVAGSQETQYF. The CDR3 region has the DNA TGTGCCAGCAGCTTAGGGGTAGCGGGGTCCCAAGAGACCCAGTACTTC. The variable domain in full, with the rest retrieved from reference TRBV7-2 and TRBJ2-5, is GAGVSQSPSNKVTEKGKDVELRCDPISGHTALYWYRQSLGQGLEFLIYFQGNSAPDKSGLPSDRFSAERTGGSVSTLTIQRTQQEDSAVYLCASSLGVAGSQETQYFGPGTRLLVL.